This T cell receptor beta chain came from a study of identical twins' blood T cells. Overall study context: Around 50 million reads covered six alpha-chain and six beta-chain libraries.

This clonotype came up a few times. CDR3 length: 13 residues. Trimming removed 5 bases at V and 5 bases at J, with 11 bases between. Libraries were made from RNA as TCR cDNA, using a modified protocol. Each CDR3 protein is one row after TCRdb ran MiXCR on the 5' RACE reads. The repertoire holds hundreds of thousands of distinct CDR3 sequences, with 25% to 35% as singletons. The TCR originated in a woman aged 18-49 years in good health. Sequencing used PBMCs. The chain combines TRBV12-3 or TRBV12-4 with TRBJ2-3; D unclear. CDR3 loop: CASSEAEEDTQYF. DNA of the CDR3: TGTGCCAGCAGTGAGGCTGAGGAAGATACGCAGTATTTT.